These 17 T cell receptor beta chains share one sample of origin, sequenced in a study of T cells in Graves' hyperthyroidism and ophthalmopathy. The investigators amplified TCR beta CDR3 regions from RNA transcripts. Carried out on the TCR CDR3, a first-round RT-PCR used the HTBI primer set. TCRdb analysed the multiplex PCR reads with MiXCR anew, one entry per CDR3 protein. The table has 500,000 to 800,000 distinct CDR3 sequences, approximately 42% seen once; the top ten hold approximately 6.8%. The sequenced sample consisted of peripheral blood or thyroid tissue (not recorded which). These receptors originate from an adult man with Graves' disease, either hyperthyroidism or ophthalmopathy (not recorded which).

The rearrangement joins TRBV7-2 to TRBJ1-2; D is unclear. V dropped 3 bases and J dropped 4 bases, with 21 bases sitting between them. This CDR3 has 17 residues. Per the germline V gene, CDR1 is SGHTA and CDR2 is FQGNSA. CDR3 sequence (DNA): TGTGCCAGCAGCTTGGTACCCTGGGAGCTGGAGGCCTATGGCTACACCTTC. This translates into CASSLVPWELEAYGYTF.

This clonotype appeared many times. The chain is built from TRBV24-1 and TRBJ1-5; possible D gene TRBD1, 6 bases. V gave up 4 bases and J gave up 7 bases, with 16 bases separating them. CDR3 length: 15 residues. Germline V gives CDR1 KGHDR, CDR2 SFDVKD. CDR3 sequence reads: CATSDGDGGWQPQHF. DNA for the CDR3: TGTGCCACCAGTGACGGCGATGGGGGCTGGCAGCCCCAGCATTTT.

Only one count was recorded for this clonotype. The CDR3 region is CASSDGQLNYGYTF. CDR3 sequence (DNA): TGTGCCAGCAGCGACGGACAGCTTAACTATGGCTACACCTTC. The V gene is TRBV5-8, the J gene TRBJ1-2; D is possibly TRBD1 (6 bases). CDR1 is SGHTS and CDR2 is YDEGEE in the germline V gene. V lost 4 bases and J lost 1, with 11 bases in between. CDR3 length: 14 residues.

The chain is built from TRBV15 and TRBJ1-5; TRBD1 agrees at 10 bases. Germline CDR1 is LNHNV and CDR2 is YYDKDF (reference sequence). There are 16 residues in the CDR3. Trimming cost V 3 bases and J 4 bases; bases outside gene matches: 6. The CDR3 DNA follows: TGTGCCACCAGCAGTGTAGGACAGGGGGATAATCAGCCCCAGCATTTT. Its protein product is CATSSVGQGDNQPQHF.

This clonotype was observed a single time. The V gene is TRBV7-8, the J gene TRBJ2-5, with D tentatively TRBD1 (6 bases). Trimming removed 5 bases at V and 5 bases at J, with 21 bases between. Germline loops: CDR1 SGHVS, CDR2 FQNEAQ. The CDR3 has 16 residues. The CDR3 here is CASSPRGQGTYETQYF. CDR3 DNA: TGTGCCAGCAGCCCTCGGGGCCAGGGGACCTACGAGACCCAGTACTTC. Combining the CDR3 with reference TRBV7-8 and TRBJ2-5 gives the whole variable domain GAGVSQSPRYKVAKRGQDVALRCDPISGHVSLFWYQQALGQGPEFLTYFQNEAQLDKSGLPSDRFFAERPEGSVSTLKIQRTQQEDSAVYLCASSPRGQGTYETQYFGPGTRLLVL.

This clonotype was counted a few times. The rearrangement links TRBV3-1 to TRBJ1-5; TRBD1 might be the D (5 bases). CDR1 is LGHDT, CDR2 YNNKEL, per germline (reference sequence). V was shortened by 3 bases and J by 3 bases, with 12 bases between the two germline ends. The CDR3 consists of 15 residues. The CDR3 sequence is CASSQSGYNNQPQHF. In nucleotides, the CDR3 is TGTGCCAGCAGCCAGTCAGGGTATAACAATCAGCCCCAGCATTTT.

This clonotype appeared a single time. The chain employs TRBV7-9 and TRBJ1-3, with 7 bases fitting TRBD1. There are 13 residues in the CDR3. Germline V lookup: CDR1 SEHNR, CDR2 FQNEAQ (reference sequence). Trimming took 5 bases from V and 4 from J; bases not matched to a gene: 2. The CDR3 DNA reads TGTGCCAGCAGCGGACAGGACGGAAACACCATATATTTT. As protein: CASSGQDGNTIYF.

With respect to this clonotype: This could be a read error, since a much larger clone is one nucleotide away. This chain connects TRBV12-3 or TRBV12-4 to TRBJ1-1; D unclear. The length of the CDR3 is 14 residues. The CDR3 spells CASSLVFMNIEAFF. The CDR3 coding sequence is TGTGCCAGCAGTTTAGTTTTCATGAACATTGAAGCTTTCTTT.

This clonotype was counted at least ten times. The chain has TRBV5-1 and TRBJ2-2; 8 nucleotides align to TRBD1. V lost 2 bases and J lost 5; bases outside the gene matches: 14. CDR1 and CDR2 (germline): SGHRS, YFSETQ. This CDR3 is built from 18 residues. This CDR3 is CASSLIPGGGRGTGELFF. The CDR3 DNA reads as TGCGCCAGCAGCTTAATACCAGGGGGCGGACGAGGTACCGGGGAGCTGTTTTTT.

Details on this clonotype: A much larger clonotype is one base distant, so this may be a read error. The CDR3 DNA reads as TGTGTCAGCAGTGAAGGAGGGGGTAACTATGGCTACACCTTC. It codes for CVSSEGGGNYGYTF. V is TRBV2 and J is TRBJ1-2; D might be TRBD1 (6 bases). Per germline, CDR1 SNHLY and CDR2 FYNNEI. This CDR3 has 14 amino acids.

This clonotype came up a few times. This chain links TRBV19 with TRBJ1-3; D unclear. The CDR3 extends over 16 amino acids. CDR1 is LNHDA, CDR2 SQIVND, per germline (reference sequence). V lost 1 base and J 0 bases, leaving 10 bases between the germline ends. CDR3 sequence reads: CASSIGRIASGNTIYF. The CDR3, as DNA: TGTGCCAGTAGTATAGGACGGATAGCCTCTGGAAACACCATATATTTT.

There are many counts of this clonotype. The chain recombines TRBV5-1 with TRBJ1-1, with D perhaps matching TRBD1 (5 bases). Trimming took off 0 bases at V and 4 bases at J, with 10 bases between the two ends. Germline V gene lookup returns CDR1 SGHRS and CDR2 YFSETQ. The CDR3 runs to 14 residues. As DNA, the CDR3 is TGCGCCAGCAGCTTGGCGGTCAGGGCCACTGAAGCTTTCTTT. It is translated as CASSLAVRATEAFF. Drawing the rest from reference TRBV5-1 and TRBJ1-1, the complete variable domain is KAGVTQTPRYLIKTRGQQVTLSCSPISGHRSVSWYQQTPGQGLQFLFEYFSETQRNKGNFPGRFSGRQFSNSRSEMNVSTLELGDSALYLCASSLAVRATEAFFGQGTRLTVV.

This chain uses TRBV7-8 with TRBJ2-7; D gene uncertain. V was shortened by 4 bases and J by 6 bases, with 19 bases between the two germline ends. The CDR3 is 15 residues long. Germline loops: CDR1 SGHVS, CDR2 FQNEAQ. The DNA for the CDR3 is TGTGCCAGCAGCTCCGGGTCTCACCGAGGTAGCGAGCAGTACTTC. It specifies CASSSGSHRGSEQYF.

This clonotype was found a few times. This chain uses TRBV14 with TRBJ1-2; D ambiguous. Trimming removed 4 bases from V and 6 bases from J, with 18 bases in between. Germline CDR1 SGHDN, CDR2 FVKESK. The CDR3 has 15 amino acids. The CDR3 spells CASSPMMGRTDGYTF. The DNA of the CDR3 is TGTGCCAGCAGCCCCATGATGGGTAGAACGGATGGCTACACCTTC.

The rearrangement uses TRBV25-1 and TRBJ1-2; TRBD1 matches at 8 bases. Germline CDR1 reads MGHDK; CDR2 reads SYGVNS. The CDR3 totals 13 residues. With V trimmed by 8 bases and J by 6 bases, 8 bases remained unmatched. Written as DNA, the CDR3 is TGTGCCAGCTTCCTTGGACAGGGAGATGGCTACACCTTC. It yields the protein CASFLGQGDGYTF.

Remarks on this clonotype: This may come from a read error, since a much larger clone is one base off. J is TRBJ2-2 and V is TRBV25-1; 11 bases match TRBD1. CDR1 and CDR2 (germline): MGHDK, SYGVNS. There are 17 residues in the CDR3. CDR3 in amino acids: CATSAKDRGRLGGELLF. CDR3 DNA sequence: TGTGCCACCAGTGCCAAGGACAGGGGGCGATTAGGCGGGGAGCTGCTTTTT.

In its sample, this clonotype was seen many times. This chain connects TRBV10-1 to TRBJ2-7; maybe TRBD1 (6 bases). Trimming cost V 3 bases and J 9 bases, with 15 bases left between them. Germline loops: CDR1 WNHNN, CDR2 SYGVQD (reference sequence). The CDR3 is made up of 13 amino acids. CDR3 DNA sequence: TGCGCCAGCAGTGACGCCAGGGGCCGGGTGCAGTACTTC. It translates to CASSDARGRVQYF.